This entry features one TCR beta chain sequence. CDR1 LGHNA and CDR2 YNFKEQ come from the germline V gene. With 0 bases clipped from V and 8 bases from J, the junction kept 5 bases outside the gene matches. The CDR3 extends over 15 amino acids. This sample is drawn from a study of blood T cell repertoires in COVID-19. In Seattle, patients joined the study during active infection and were tracked longitudinally. Per the study methods: Estimation of nucleated cell counts relied on the amplification of reference gene primers. Libraries were prepared by immunoSEQ multiplex PCR; TCRdb keeps only in-frame clonotypes and omits some of them. The D gene and trimming were derived from the DNA, and the V and J assignments and clone size from that table. Of a few hundred thousand clones in the sample, 80% to 95% were seen once.

The sequencing sample was made of peripheral blood. The clonotype was recovered from a woman aged 25 to 45 with COVID-19, enrolled during active disease. The chain carries TRBV4-2 and TRBJ2-3; TRBD2 matches at 10 bases. This CDR3 reads CASSQDALAGATQYF. CDR3 DNA sequence: TGTGCCAGCAGCCAAGATGCGCTAGCGGGAGCTACGCAGTATTTT.